The rows below give T cell receptor beta chains drawn from one sample of a study of CD8 T cells in ankylosing spondylitis. MiXCR, run by TCRdb on the 5' RACE reads, gives a single entry per CDR3 protein. The sample shows some 85,000 distinct CDR3 sequences, about 8.1% of them seen only once. The sequenced sample consisted of blood, either unsorted or a sorted T cell fraction (not recorded which). The receptors here all came from a male donor with ankylosing spondylitis. Each CDR3 is given with its conserved first and last residue. Fields, in order: J gene, V gene, D gene, clone size, CDR3 DNA, CDR3 protein. D genes are given only for firm matches. Rows may omit the clone size; those that give it use once, few, many or a size class.

>TRBJ2-4|TRBV5-5|TRBD1|few
TGTGCCAGCAGCTTCCAGGGGGCAAGGGGGAAAAACATTCAGTACTTC
CASSFQGARGKNIQYF
>TRBJ1-5|TRBV12-3/TRBV12-4|.|.
TGTGCCAGCAGCCCTGGGGGGGAGCAGCCCCAGCATTTT
CASSPGGEQPQHF
>TRBJ2-7|TRBV9|TRBD1|many
TGTGCCAGCAGCGTAGCGACAGGGAACTCCTACGAGCAGTACTTC
CASSVATGNSYEQYF
>TRBJ2-5|TRBV10-1|.|.
TGCGCCAGCAGTGACGACTGGAGGGAGACCCAGTACTTC
CASSDDWRETQYF
>TRBJ2-7|TRBV20-1|.|.
TGCAGTGCGCCCGCCCCGGGACACATAACCTACGAGCAGTACTTC
CSAPAPGHITYEQYF
>TRBJ2-3|TRBV2|TRBD1|few
TGTGCCAGCCCTGGGGGAACAGGGGGCGCGAATACGCAGTATTTT
CASPGGTGGANTQYF
>TRBJ2-1|TRBV7-9|.|many
TGTGCCAGCAGCTTAGCCGGGAACCCCGCCGAGTTCTTC
CASSLAGNPAEFF
>TRBJ2-1|TRBV12-3/TRBV12-4|.|many
TGTGCCAGCAGTTTCTCAGCAACCTTCTACAATGAGCAGTTCTTC
CASSFSATFYNEQFF
>TRBJ2-7|TRBV11-2|TRBD2|few
TGTGCCAGCAGCTTAGAATCGGCGGGAGGCCCCCTCTACGAGCAGTACTTC
CASSLESAGGPLYEQYF
>TRBJ2-1|TRBV7-9|.|.
TGTGCCAGCAGCTTGGACCGGGACTCTCCCTACAATGAGCAGTTCTTC
CASSLDRDSPYNEQFF